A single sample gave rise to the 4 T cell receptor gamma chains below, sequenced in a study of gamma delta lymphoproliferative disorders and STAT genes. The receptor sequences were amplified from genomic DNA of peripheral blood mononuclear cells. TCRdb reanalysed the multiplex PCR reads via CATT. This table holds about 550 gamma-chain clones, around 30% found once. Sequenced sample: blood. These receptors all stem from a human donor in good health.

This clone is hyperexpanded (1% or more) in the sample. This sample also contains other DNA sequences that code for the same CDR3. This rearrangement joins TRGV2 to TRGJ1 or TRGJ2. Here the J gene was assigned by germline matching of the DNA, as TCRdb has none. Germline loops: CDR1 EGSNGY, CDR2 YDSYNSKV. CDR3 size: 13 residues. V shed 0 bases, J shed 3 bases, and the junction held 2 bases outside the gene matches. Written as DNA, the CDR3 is TGTGCCACCTGGGACGGGGTTTATTATAAGAAACTCTTT. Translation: CATWDGVYYKKLF.

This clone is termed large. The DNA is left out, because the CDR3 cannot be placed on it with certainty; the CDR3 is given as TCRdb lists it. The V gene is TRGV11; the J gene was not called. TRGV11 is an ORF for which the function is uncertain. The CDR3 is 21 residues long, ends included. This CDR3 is CTTVPAGLGTRCCVRYYKKLF.

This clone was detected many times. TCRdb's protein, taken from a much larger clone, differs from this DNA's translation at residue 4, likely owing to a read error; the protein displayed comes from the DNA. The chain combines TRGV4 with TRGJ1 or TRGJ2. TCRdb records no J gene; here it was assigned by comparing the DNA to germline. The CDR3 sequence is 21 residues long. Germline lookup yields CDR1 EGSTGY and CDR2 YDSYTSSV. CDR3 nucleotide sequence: TGTGCCACCCGGGATGGGCCGGGCCGCTCGGCCCCCGTATCGAATTATTATAAGAAACTCTTT. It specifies CATRDGPGRSAPVSNYYKKLF.

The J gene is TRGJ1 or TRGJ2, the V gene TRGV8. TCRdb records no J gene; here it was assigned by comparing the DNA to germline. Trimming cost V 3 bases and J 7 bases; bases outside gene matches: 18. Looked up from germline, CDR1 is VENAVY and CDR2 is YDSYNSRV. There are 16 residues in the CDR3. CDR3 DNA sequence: TGTGCCACCTGGGATCCTTGTAGGCGGTGCGGGTATAAGAAACTCTTT. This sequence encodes CATWDPCRRCGYKKLF.